These 10 T cell receptor beta chains were all obtained from the same sample, sequenced in a study of cytomegalovirus exposure and HLA in healthy donors. The PCR used 60 Vbeta and 13 Jbeta primers. Sequenced by immunoSEQ multiplex PCR; TCRdb stores in-frame clones only, minus some. The sample shows roughly 120,000 clones, just over 15% of them seen only once. Sequences were obtained from PBMCs. The receptors stem from a woman between 18 and 29 years old in good health and CMV-seronegative.

This clone was picked up a small number of times. This rearrangement joins TRBV7-8 to TRBJ1-1; D may be TRBD1 (5 bases). Between the trimmed V and J ends, which lost 2 bases and 5 bases, there was a span of 12 bases. The germline gives CDR1 SGHVS, CDR2 FQNEAQ. The CDR3 loop spans 14 amino acids. The CDR3 loop is CASSLTRAGTEAFF. Written as DNA, the CDR3 is TGTGCCAGCAGCTTAACCAGGGCCGGTACTGAAGCTTTCTTT.

V and J are TRBV7-3 and TRBJ2-2; weak D call: TRBD2 (6 bases). V lost 8 bases and J 1 base, leaving 14 bases between the germline ends. CDR1 and CDR2 (germline): SGHTA, FQGTGA. The CDR3 totals 15 residues. CDR3 loop: CASRQGRGNTGELFF. The CDR3 region has the DNA TGTGCCAGCCGTCAAGGGCGGGGGAACACCGGGGAGCTGTTTTTT.

V usage is TRBV30 and J usage is TRBJ2-2, with TRBD2 matching 7 bases. The CDR3 consists of 14 residues. Trimming took 8 bases from V and 0 from J; bases not matched to a gene: 6. Germline loops: CDR1 GTSNPN, CDR2 SVGIG (reference sequence). In nucleotides, the CDR3 is TGTGCCCACAGCGGGGACGCGAACACCGGGGAGCTGTTTTTT. This codes for CAHSGDANTGELFF.

This clone has a handful of counts. The chain is built from TRBV30 and TRBJ1-3; no definite D call. The CDR3 runs 11 residues. V gave up 5 bases and J gave up 4 bases, with 6 bases separating them. The germline V gene has CDR1 GTSNPN and CDR2 SVGIG (reference sequence). The CDR3 sequence: CAWAAGNTIYF. The CDR3 coding sequence is TGTGCCTGGGCAGCGGGAAACACCATATATTTT.

This clone was seen more than once but under ten times. The chain recombines TRBV9 with TRBJ1-5; D ambiguous. The CDR3 consists of 14 residues. Per the germline V gene, CDR1 is SGDLS and CDR2 is YYNGEE. V lost 2 bases to trimming and J lost 3 bases, with 9 bases between them. The CDR3 nucleotides are TGTGCCAGCAGCGTGGCAGGAACCAATCAGCCCCAGCATTTT. Its protein is CASSVAGTNQPQHF.

This clone was picked up one time. This rearrangement joins TRBV15 to TRBJ2-1; 11 nucleotides match TRBD2. The CDR3 is 15 residues long. Germline-derived CDR1 and CDR2 are LNHNV and YYDKDF (reference sequence). Trimming at V came to 4 bases and at J to 6 bases, leaving 5 bases not matched to a gene. The CDR3 reads CATSNRLAGSNEQFF. CDR3 nucleotides: TGTGCCACCAGCAACAGACTAGCGGGAAGCAATGAGCAGTTCTTC.

The chain is built from TRBV9 and TRBJ2-6; the D gene is possibly TRBD2 (5 bases). The ends were cut back, 5 bases at V and 0 bases at J, with 6 bases in the middle. This CDR3 contains 14 residues. Germline CDR1 reads SGDLS; CDR2 reads YYNGEE. CDR3 in DNA: TGTGCCAGCAGGGACTTCTCTGGGGCCAACGTCCTGACTTTC. Translation gives CASRDFSGANVLTF.

In this sample, this clone turned up a few times. The chain recombines TRBV7-9 with TRBJ1-2; 8 bases are a match to TRBD1. The V segment lost 1 base and the J segment 8 bases; nucleotides outside the gene matches: 12. Germline loops: CDR1 SEHNR, CDR2 FQNEAQ (reference sequence). The CDR3 runs 16 residues. CDR3 loop: CASSLGFSGQGSGYTF. CDR3 in DNA: TGTGCCAGCAGCTTAGGCTTTTCAGGACAGGGCTCCGGCTACACCTTC.

This clone was seen more than once but under ten times. J is TRBJ2-5 and V is TRBV30; 9 bases are shared with TRBD1. Trimming took 3 bases from V and 5 from J; bases not matched to a gene: 13. The CDR3 is made up of 16 amino acids. CDR1 is GTSNPN and CDR2 is SVGIG in the germline V gene (reference sequence). The CDR3 DNA is TGTGCCTGGAGACGTCCGGGACAGGGAGGACGCGAGACCCAGTACTTC. Translation: CAWRRPGQGGRETQYF.

This clone was observed a single time. V is TRBV28 and J is TRBJ1-5; D might be TRBD1 (5 bases). This CDR3 is built from 15 residues. The germline gives CDR1 MDHEN, CDR2 SYDVKM. V was trimmed by 3 bases and J by 9 bases, leaving 18 bases between them. The CDR3 sequence is CASSLRGDGFRPQHF. The CDR3 nucleotides are TGTGCCAGCAGTTTGCGGGGGGACGGCTTTCGGCCCCAGCATTTT.